These 27 T cell receptor beta chains were all obtained from the same sample, sequenced in a study of shared clonotypes between healthy human individuals. Cells designated naive CD8 were CD45RO-negative and were positively selected for CCR7, with terminally differentiated effector memory CD45RA+ cells excluded. Sequenced by immunoSEQ multiplex PCR; TCRdb stores in-frame clones only, minus some. The table records about 800,000 clones, about 96% of them present only once. Sequenced sample: naive CD8+ T cells sorted from blood. The receptors originated from a young man in good health.

This CDR3 is CASRPTGYTEAFF. The CDR3 region has the DNA TGTGCCAGCAGACCGACAGGGTACACTGAAGCTTTCTTT. J is TRBJ1-1 and V is TRBV7-2; 7 bases align to TRBD1. The germline gives CDR1 SGHTA, CDR2 FQGNSA. The V and J ends lost 6 bases and 3 bases, in that order; junction bases with no gene match: 4. The CDR3 spans 13 residues.

The V call is TRBV9, the J call TRBJ2-1; 9 bases are shared with TRBD2. The germline CDR1 and CDR2 sequences are SGDLS and YYNGEE. CDR3 length: 18 residues. After removal of 4 bases from V and 0 bases from J, the junction contained 11 bases not matched to a gene. CDR3 sequence: CASSPLAPGLASYNEQFF. CDR3 in DNA: TGTGCCAGCAGCCCTCTCGCCCCGGGACTAGCCTCCTACAATGAGCAGTTCTTC.

This clone was found once. The chain combines TRBV19 with TRBJ1-3, with D tentatively TRBD1 (6 bases). Germline V lookup: CDR1 LNHDA, CDR2 SQIVND (reference sequence). Trimming pared 5 bases from V and 0 bases from J, leaving 11 bases between. The CDR3 runs 15 residues. The CDR3 loop reads CASSDGQTSGNTIYF. CDR3 DNA: TGTGCCAGTAGTGATGGACAGACCTCTGGAAACACCATATATTTT.

The chain recombines TRBV10-1 with TRBJ2-3; 9 nucleotides line up with TRBD1. The length of the CDR3 is 16 residues. Unmatched junction bases numbered 6, after V lost 3 bases and J lost 2 bases. Looked up from germline, CDR1 is WNHNN and CDR2 is SYGVQD (reference sequence). The CDR3 DNA sequence: TGCGCCAGCAGTGACGGACAGGGGAGGGACACAGATACGCAGTATTTT. Its translation: CASSDGQGRDTDTQYF.

The V call is TRBV5-5, the J call TRBJ2-5; 7 positions agree with TRBD1. Germline lookup yields CDR1 SGHKS and CDR2 YYEKEE (reference sequence). The CDR3 runs 16 residues. Trimming at V came to 1 base and at J to 0 bases, leaving 6 bases not matched to a gene. The CDR3: CASSLNPGQNQETQYF. The CDR3 region has the DNA TGTGCCAGCAGCTTGAACCCGGGACAGAACCAAGAGACCCAGTACTTC.

The rearrangement links TRBV19 to TRBJ1-2; D ambiguous. The V end was cut by 6 bases, the J end by 4 bases, with 18 bases between. CDR1 is LNHDA and CDR2 is SQIVND in the germline V gene (reference sequence). The CDR3 covers 15 residues. CDR3 DNA: TGTGCCAGTAGCCATGCCGGCGGGAATTTCTATGGCTACACCTTC. Translating gives CASSHAGGNFYGYTF.

The CDR3 loop reads CASSLGAYRPNTGELFF. The DNA for the CDR3 is TGTGCCAGCAGCTTAGGAGCTTATCGTCCGAACACCGGGGAGCTGTTTTTT. The chain joins TRBV7-9 to TRBJ2-2; D gene unclear. Trimming removed 1 base from V and 0 bases from J, with 12 bases in between. The CDR3 loop spans 17 amino acids. From germline, CDR1 is SEHNR and CDR2 FQNEAQ (reference sequence).

The chain joins TRBV10-3 to TRBJ1-2, with TRBD1 identical over 7 bases. The CDR3 totals 14 residues. V was clipped by 6 bases and J by 2 bases; unmatched bases: 6. The V gene's germline CDR1 is ENHRY and CDR2 SYGVKD. The CDR3 sequence: CAIRGQFGNYGYTF. CDR3 sequence (DNA): TGTGCCATCAGGGGACAGTTTGGGAACTATGGCTACACCTTC.

The chain couples TRBV7-9 to TRBJ1-5, with D unresolved. Trimming shortened V by 5 bases and J by 4 bases, and 9 bases separated the two germline ends. The CDR3 is made up of 13 amino acids. Germline V CDR1 and CDR2: SEHNR, FQNEAQ (reference sequence). The CDR3 region has the DNA TGTGCCAGCAGCGCCAGCCAGAATCAGCCCCAGCATTTT. Translated: CASSASQNQPQHF.

Comments on this clone: The sample has other DNA sequences that encode this CDR3 too. This chain connects TRBV27 to TRBJ2-7, with D possibly being TRBD1 (5 bases). Germline CDR1 MNHEY, CDR2 SMNVEV (reference sequence). The V end lost 4 bases, the J end lost 0 bases, and 7 bases lay between the germline ends. This CDR3 comprises 13 residues. The CDR3: CASSSRVSYEQYF. In nucleotides, the CDR3 is TGTGCCAGCAGTTCCAGGGTCTCCTACGAGCAGTACTTC.

This chain links TRBV4-3 with TRBJ2-5; TRBD2 matches at 9 bases. CDR3 length: 18 amino acids. Germline lookup yields CDR1 LGHNA and CDR2 YSLEER. Losses at the gene ends were 0 bases for V and 7 bases for J; bases not matched to a gene: 15. Here the CDR3 DNA reads TGCGCCAGCAGCCAAGAGGTCAGCGCTAGCGGGGCCCCGGTGACCCAGTACTTC. Translating it yields CASSQEVSASGAPVTQYF.

The chain is built from TRBV27 and TRBJ2-7; D may be TRBD1 or TRBD2 (5 bases each). The CDR3 sequence is 14 residues long. Per germline, CDR1 MNHEY and CDR2 SMNVEV (reference sequence). V was clipped by 7 bases and J by 1 base, with 14 bases between them. In DNA, the CDR3 is TGTGCCAGCACCCATTCCGGGGCGTCCTACGAGCAGTACTTC. This sequence encodes CASTHSGASYEQYF.

The rearrangement joins TRBV7-9 to TRBJ2-1; 7 bases map to TRBD1. The ends lost 7 bases at V and 5 bases at J; junction bases unmatched: 11. CDR1 is SEHNR, CDR2 FQNEAQ, per germline (reference sequence). CDR3 length: 15 amino acids. CDR3 region: CASTPGQVPNNEQFF. Written as DNA, the CDR3 is TGTGCCAGCACCCCCGGACAGGTTCCCAACAATGAGCAGTTCTTC.

CDR3 residues: CASSLGGAEQFF. Written as DNA, the CDR3 is TGTGCCAGCAGCTTAGGGGGTGCTGAGCAGTTCTTC. The V and J genes are TRBV11-2 and TRBJ2-1; D gene unclear. CDR1 is SGHAT, CDR2 FQNNGV, per germline. Trimming stripped 1 base from V and 9 bases from J, with 7 bases between. The length of the CDR3 is 12 residues.

The gene calls are TRBV7-8 and TRBJ2-7; tentative D call: TRBD2 (6 bases). CDR3 size: 14 residues. V was clipped by 5 bases and J by 2 bases, with 13 bases between them. Germline V gene data show CDR1 as SGHVS and CDR2 as FQNEAQ. CDR3: CASSQSGDPYEQYF. CDR3 DNA sequence: TGTGCCAGCAGCCAGTCGGGGGACCCCTACGAGCAGTACTTC.

This chain uses TRBV29-1 with TRBJ2-1; 12 bases align to TRBD2. Trimming removed 5 bases from V and 4 bases from J; junction bases left unmatched: 3. CDR3 length: 14 amino acids. The germline V gene has CDR1 SQVTM and CDR2 ANQGSEA. Written as DNA, the CDR3 is TGCAGCGTTCCCGGACTAGCGGGATACAATGAGCAGTTCTTC. As protein: CSVPGLAGYNEQFF.

This rearrangement joins TRBV28 to TRBJ2-7; D call uncertain. V was clipped by 3 bases and J by 4 bases, with 10 bases between them. Germline assignment: CDR1 MDHEN and CDR2 SYDVKM. The CDR3 runs to 13 residues. The CDR3 bases are TGTGCCAGCAGTTTCTCCAGAGTTTACGAGCAGTACTTC. This gives the protein CASSFSRVYEQYF.

The rearrangement joins TRBV11-2 to TRBJ2-1, with 11 bases matching TRBD2. Germline assignment: CDR1 SGHAT and CDR2 FQNNGV. CDR3 length: 14 residues. Trimming cost V 3 bases and J 8 bases; bases outside gene matches: 3. In nucleotides, the CDR3 is TGTGCCAGCAGCTTCGGGACTAGCGGTTATGAGCAGTTCTTC. It yields the protein CASSFGTSGYEQFF.

The chain joins TRBV29-1 to TRBJ2-3, with TRBD1 matching over 8 bases. The length of the CDR3 is 14 residues. V dropped 7 bases and J dropped 5; count of bases not matched to a gene: 11. Germline lookup yields CDR1 SQVTM and CDR2 ANQGSEA. CDR3 protein: CSATDRDRVDTQYF. For the CDR3, the DNA is TGCAGCGCCACGGACAGGGACCGCGTAGATACGCAGTATTTT.

The rearrangement links TRBV7-2 to TRBJ2-7; D is undetermined. The V gene lost 4 bases and the J gene lost 3 bases, with 10 bases spanning the gap. The CDR3 consists of 13 residues. CDR1 SGHTA and CDR2 FQGNSA come from the germline V gene. The CDR3 DNA sequence: TGTGCCAGCAGCTCTCCCACTGACTACGAGCAGTACTTC. Protein product: CASSSPTDYEQYF.

On this clone: Other DNA sequences in the sample encode the same CDR3. The rearrangement uses TRBV11-2 and TRBJ2-2; no clear D gene. The CDR3 runs to 14 residues. With 3 bases removed from V and 3 bases from J, the gap between germline ends came to 8 bases. Germline V gene sequence: CDR1 SGHAT, CDR2 FQNNGV. The DNA for the CDR3 is TGTGCCAGCAGCTTGGGCCCTTACACCGGGGAGCTGTTTTTT. Translation: CASSLGPYTGELFF.

The chain uses TRBV7-9 and TRBJ2-1; D uncertain. The V gene's germline CDR1 is SEHNR and CDR2 FQNEAQ (reference sequence). V was trimmed by 5 bases and J by 7 bases, leaving 12 bases between them. CDR3 length equals 13 residues. CDR3 amino acids: CASSPAVSNEQFF. The CDR3 DNA reads as TGTGCCAGCAGCCCCGCCGTTAGTAATGAGCAGTTCTTC.

In the case of this clone: This sample also contains other DNA sequences that code for the same CDR3. This sequence joins TRBV7-9 and TRBJ2-7; 7 bases align to TRBD1. The CDR3 sequence is 14 residues long. The germline V gene has CDR1 SEHNR and CDR2 FQNEAQ (reference sequence). After removal of 4 bases from V and 0 bases from J, the junction contained 3 bases not matched to a gene. Written as DNA, the CDR3 is TGTGCCAGCAGCTCTCGGGACAGCTCCTACGAGCAGTACTTC. Its translation is CASSSRDSSYEQYF.

Written as DNA, the CDR3 is TGTGCCAGCAGCGTTCTCGGCACAGATACGCAGTATTTT. Encoded protein: CASSVLGTDTQYF. V usage is TRBV9 and J usage is TRBJ2-3; D is ambiguous. V shed 2 bases and J shed 1 base, with 5 bases lying between them. Germline V gene sequence: CDR1 SGDLS, CDR2 YYNGEE. The CDR3 runs to 13 residues.

The V call is TRBV7-9, the J call TRBJ1-5; 10 nucleotides line up with TRBD1. V shed 1 base, J shed 4 bases, and the junction held 1 base outside the gene matches. Germline V gives CDR1 SEHNR, CDR2 FQNEAQ (reference sequence). The CDR3 runs to 15 residues. DNA of the CDR3: TGTGCCAGCAGCTTAGAGGGACAGGGGAATCAGCCCCAGCATTTT. Protein sequence: CASSLEGQGNQPQHF.

The rearrangement links TRBV5-1 to TRBJ2-3; 7 nucleotides line up with TRBD1. The junction had 12 bases not matched to a gene; V was cut back by 3 bases and J by 8 bases. The germline V gene has CDR1 SGHRS and CDR2 YFSETQ. The length of the CDR3 is 15 residues. CDR3 sequence (DNA): TGCGCCAGCAGCTCCGACAGGGTCTTTCCCCCTACGCAGTATTTT. It codes for CASSSDRVFPPTQYF.

This rearrangement joins TRBV11-2 to TRBJ2-1, with D maybe TRBD1 (6 bases). V was clipped by 10 bases and J by 4 bases, with 23 bases between them. The germline gives CDR1 SGHAT, CDR2 FQNNGV. This CDR3 spans 16 amino acids. For the CDR3, the DNA is TGTGCCACCGACAGCACAGGGTCTGTTCGGTACAATGAGCAGTTCTTC. Encoded protein: CATDSTGSVRYNEQFF.